The 19 T cell receptor beta chains listed next were all sequenced from one sample in a study of blood T cell repertoires in COVID-19. Clones were read by immunoSEQ multiplex PCR, and TCRdb kept only the in-frame ones, dropping some. This sample yields roughly 95,000 clones, of which roughly 80% are seen a single time; 15% to 20% belongs to the top ten. Sequencing input: peripheral blood. The source is an elderly man with acute or convalescent COVID-19.

This chain uses TRBV18 with TRBJ1-1, with TRBD1 as a possible D gene (5 bases). Trimming shortened V by 6 bases and J by 5 bases, and 19 bases separated the two germline ends. This CDR3 comprises 15 residues. CDR1 and CDR2 from the germline V gene are KGHSH and LQKENI. The CDR3 nucleotides are TGTGCCAGCTCCCCCCGAGCGGGGCAAGGGACTGAAGCTTTCTTT. Protein sequence: CASSPRAGQGTEAFF.

J is TRBJ2-3 and V is TRBV19, with 13 bases matching TRBD2. CDR3 length: 16 amino acids. Germline-derived CDR1 and CDR2 are LNHDA and SQIVND (reference sequence). V lost 5 bases, J lost 5 bases, and 7 bases stayed unmatched. This chain's CDR3 is CASSFTSGGAKDTQYF. The CDR3 region has the DNA TGTGCCAGTAGTTTTACTAGCGGGGGGGCCAAAGATACGCAGTATTTT.

The J gene is TRBJ1-5, the V gene TRBV5-1, with 7 bases that match TRBD1. From germline, CDR1 is SGHRS and CDR2 YFSETQ. The CDR3 covers 15 residues. V was clipped by 2 bases and J by 4 bases; unmatched bases: 6. The CDR3 DNA is TGCGCCAGCAGCTTTTGGACAGGACCTAATCAGCCCCAGCATTTT. As protein: CASSFWTGPNQPQHF.

V is TRBV9 and J is TRBJ1-2; TRBD1 aligns across 7 bases. The V gene end was trimmed by 3 bases and the J gene end by 4 bases; junction bases not matched to a gene: 6. In germline, CDR1 is SGDLS, CDR2 YYNGEE. This CDR3 contains 14 residues. CDR3 sequence (DNA): TGTGCCAGCAGCGCAAGACAGGGCGTCTATGGCTACACCTTC. Its protein product is CASSARQGVYGYTF.

This chain links TRBV5-1 with TRBJ1-4; TRBD1 matches at 10 bases. The CDR3 loop spans 14 amino acids. V lost 3 bases, J lost 8 bases, and 4 bases stayed unmatched. Per the germline V gene, CDR1 is SGHRS and CDR2 is YFSETQ. This CDR3 reads CASSYGQGEEKLFF. CDR3 nucleotides: TGCGCCAGCAGCTATGGACAGGGGGAAGAAAAACTGTTTTTT.

The chain links TRBV28 to TRBJ2-1; 9 bases are shared with TRBD2. Per germline, CDR1 MDHEN and CDR2 SYDVKM. V gave up 7 bases and J gave up 8 bases; unmatched junction bases: 6. CDR3 length equals 13 residues. CDR3: CASILAGRDEQFF. The CDR3 DNA reads as TGTGCCAGCATCCTAGCGGGGCGGGATGAGCAGTTCTTC.

This clone has just one count. The V call is TRBV30, the J call TRBJ2-5; TRBD2 agrees at 7 bases. CDR3 length equals 14 residues. V shed 1 base, J shed 3 bases, and the junction held 5 bases outside the gene matches. Germline assignment: CDR1 GTSNPN and CDR2 SVGIG (reference sequence). Here the CDR3 DNA reads TGTGCCTGGAGTGCACTAGCGTTAGAAGAGACCCAGTACTTC. Translated: CAWSALALEETQYF.

In its sample, this clone was seen once. V is TRBV5-5 and J is TRBJ1-4, with D perhaps matching TRBD1 (5 bases). Germline CDR1 reads SGHKS; CDR2 reads YYEKEE (reference sequence). The CDR3 extends over 15 amino acids. The germline V and J ends were trimmed by 4 bases and 6 bases, with 16 bases remaining between them. The CDR3 DNA is TGTGCCAGCAGCCCGGTTTCAAGGGGTTATGAAAAACTGTTTTTT. It specifies CASSPVSRGYEKLFF.

This clone was picked up a small number of times. This chain uses TRBV19 with TRBJ2-7; D is possibly TRBD2 (6 bases). Germline V gene data show CDR1 as LNHDA and CDR2 as SQIVND (reference sequence). The CDR3 has 15 residues. The V and J ends lost 4 bases and 3 bases respectively, with 16 bases between them. CDR3 DNA: TGTGCCAGTAGTACCCGACGGGGGTTGGACTACGAGCAGTACTTC. This gives the protein CASSTRRGLDYEQYF.

The J gene is TRBJ1-2, the V gene TRBV9; 8 bases line up with TRBD1. V lost 4 bases, J lost 4 bases, and 6 bases stayed unmatched. CDR3 length: 14 residues. Germline CDR1 SGDLS, CDR2 YYNGEE. The chain's CDR3 is CASSSRDRLYGYTF. Here the CDR3 DNA reads TGTGCCAGCAGCTCTCGGGACAGGCTCTATGGCTACACCTTC.

Concerning this clone: This sample includes further DNA sequences coding for the same CDR3. V and J are TRBV3-1 (or the pseudogene TRBV3-2) and TRBJ2-1, with 8 positions matching TRBD2. Germline V gene data show CDR1 as LGHDT and CDR2 as YNNKEL (reference sequence). The CDR3 totals 14 residues. J gave up 1 base and V 4 bases, and 0 bases lay outside the gene matches. CDR3 amino acids: CASSRGGSYNEQFF. The CDR3 nucleotides are TGTGCCAGCAGCCGCGGGGGGTCCTACAATGAGCAGTTCTTC.

The DNA of the CDR3 is TGTGCCAGCAGCTCGTCCGGGACTCAGGGCGAGCAGTACTTC. Protein product: CASSSSGTQGEQYF. The genes are TRBV7-9 and TRBJ2-7, with a weak D call TRBD2 (6 bases). The CDR3 contains 14 residues. Germline loops: CDR1 SEHNR, CDR2 FQNEAQ (reference sequence). Deletions cut 4 bases from V and 6 bases from J, with 16 bases between.

This clone was recorded a few times. This sequence joins TRBV4-1 and TRBJ1-2; D may be TRBD1 (6 bases). Germline V gene sequence: CDR1 MGHRA, CDR2 YSYEKL. Deletions cut 4 bases from V and 6 bases from J, with 12 bases between. The CDR3 contains 13 residues. The CDR3 loop reads CASSRGGIDGYTF. The DNA for the CDR3 is TGCGCCAGCAGCCGCGGGGGCATAGATGGCTACACCTTC.

This sequence joins TRBV28 and TRBJ2-1, with 8 nucleotides matching TRBD2. CDR1 is MDHEN, CDR2 SYDVKM, per germline. The CDR3 contains 15 residues. Unmatched junction bases numbered 10, after V lost 8 bases and J lost 4 bases. The CDR3 loop reads CASLLRAGGYNEQFF. The CDR3 DNA sequence: TGTGCCAGCCTTTTAAGGGCGGGGGGTTACAATGAGCAGTTCTTC.

The chain carries TRBV7-2 and TRBJ2-4; 7 nucleotides match TRBD1. The CDR3 consists of 18 residues. Germline CDR1 is SGHTA and CDR2 is FQGNSA. After removal of 5 bases from V and 2 bases from J, the junction contained 15 bases not matched to a gene. The CDR3 region is CASSQRQGTDTTKNIQYF. The CDR3 DNA is TGTGCCAGCAGCCAGAGACAGGGCACGGATACGACCAAAAACATTCAGTACTTC.

The gene calls are TRBV19 and TRBJ2-7; the D gene is possibly TRBD2 (5 bases). In germline, CDR1 is LNHDA, CDR2 SQIVND (reference sequence). CDR3 length equals 18 residues. With 0 bases removed from V and 3 bases from J, the gap between germline ends came to 21 bases. The CDR3 DNA sequence: TGTGCCAGTAGTATAGATCTCGGAGAGGTTAGGGAGTACTACGAGCAGTACTTC. It translates to CASSIDLGEVREYYEQYF.

This clone appeared a single time. The rearrangement uses TRBV10-1 and TRBJ2-3; weak D call: TRBD1 (6 bases). Per the germline V gene, CDR1 is WNHNN and CDR2 is SYGVQD (reference sequence). The CDR3 has 15 amino acids. V was shortened by 6 bases and J by 0 bases, with 13 bases between the two germline ends. The CDR3 loop is CASSVGQSSTDTQYF. The DNA of the CDR3 is TGCGCCAGCAGCGTCGGACAGTCTAGCACAGATACGCAGTATTTT.

This chain links TRBV28 with TRBJ2-3; TRBD2 matches 11 bases. The CDR3 runs 16 residues. The V gene end was trimmed by 4 bases and the J gene end by 6 bases; junction bases not matched to a gene: 9. The germline V gene has CDR1 MDHEN and CDR2 SYDVKM. The CDR3 here is CASSSQLAGVGDTQYF. CDR3 DNA: TGTGCCAGCAGTTCCCAACTAGCGGGAGTCGGTGATACGCAGTATTTT.

This clone was found once. This chain connects TRBV28 to TRBJ1-1; D may be TRBD1 (5 bases). V dropped 7 bases and J dropped 2 bases, with 14 bases sitting between them. The CDR3 covers 14 residues. The germline gives CDR1 MDHEN, CDR2 SYDVKM. The CDR3, as DNA: TGTGCCAGCAACCGGGGGGGGTTAAACACTGAAGCTTTCTTT. This sequence encodes CASNRGGLNTEAFF.